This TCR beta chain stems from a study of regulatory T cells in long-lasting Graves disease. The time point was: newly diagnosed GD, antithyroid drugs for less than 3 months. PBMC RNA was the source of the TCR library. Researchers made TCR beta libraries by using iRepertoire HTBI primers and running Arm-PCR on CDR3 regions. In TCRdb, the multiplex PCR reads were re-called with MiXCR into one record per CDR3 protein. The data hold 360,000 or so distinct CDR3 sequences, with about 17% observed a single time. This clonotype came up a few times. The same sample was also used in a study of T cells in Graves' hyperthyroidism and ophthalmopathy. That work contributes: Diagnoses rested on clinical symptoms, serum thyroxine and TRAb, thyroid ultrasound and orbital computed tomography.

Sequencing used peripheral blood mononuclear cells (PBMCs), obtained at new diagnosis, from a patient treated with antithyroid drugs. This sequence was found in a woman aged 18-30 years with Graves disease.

CDR3 coding DNA: TGTGCCAGCAGTGAAACAGGGGGTCTCGGCTACACCTTC. Amino acid sequence: CASSETGGLGYTF. The V gene is TRBV6-1, the J gene TRBJ1-2, with 8 nucleotides matching TRBD1. The CDR3 has 13 residues. The germline V gene has CDR1 MNHNS and CDR2 SASEGT. Losses at the gene ends were 2 bases for V and 8 bases for J; bases not matched to a gene: 4.